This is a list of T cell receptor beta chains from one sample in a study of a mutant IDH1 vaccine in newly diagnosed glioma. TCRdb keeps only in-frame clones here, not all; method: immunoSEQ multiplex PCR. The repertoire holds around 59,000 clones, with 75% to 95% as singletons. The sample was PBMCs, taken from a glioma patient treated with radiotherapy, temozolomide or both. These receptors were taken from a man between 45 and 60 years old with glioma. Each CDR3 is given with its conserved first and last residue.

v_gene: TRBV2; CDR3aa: CASSEEAVSGNTIYF
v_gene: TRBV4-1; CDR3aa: CASSIRDRAKETQYF
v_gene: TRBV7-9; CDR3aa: CASGRISEDTQYF
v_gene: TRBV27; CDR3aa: CASSLSRGYEQYF
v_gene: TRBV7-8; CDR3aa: CASSLELRVRAEAFF
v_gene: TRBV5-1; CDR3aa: CASSLTGTGTYEQYF
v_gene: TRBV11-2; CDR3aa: CASSPTGNNSPLHF
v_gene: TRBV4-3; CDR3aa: CASSPRTGQPQHF
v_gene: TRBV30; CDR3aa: CALDGYNEQFF
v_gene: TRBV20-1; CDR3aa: CSAPRTDTQYF
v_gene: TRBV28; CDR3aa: CASSFTGFYGYTF
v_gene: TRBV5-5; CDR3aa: CASSSSTSAHEQFF
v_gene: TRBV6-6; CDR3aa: CASKGQGSEIF
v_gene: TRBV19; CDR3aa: CASSIASSYNSPLHF
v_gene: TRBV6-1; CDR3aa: CASSEWYEQFF
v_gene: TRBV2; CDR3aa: CASSEGGKEQYF
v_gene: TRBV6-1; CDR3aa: CASRGQGAVTEAFF
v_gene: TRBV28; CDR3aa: CASSLQEDTEAFF
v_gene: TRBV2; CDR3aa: CASSELEGSYNEQFF
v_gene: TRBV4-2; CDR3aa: CASSQWSGGTYEQYF
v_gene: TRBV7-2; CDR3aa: CASSSVLNQPQHF
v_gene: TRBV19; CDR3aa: CASSINGDTEAFF
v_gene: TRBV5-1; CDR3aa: CASSPNAGRANYGYTF
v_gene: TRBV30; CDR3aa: CAWSRKPRGTEAFF
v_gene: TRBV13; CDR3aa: CASSSSRDRNEKLFF
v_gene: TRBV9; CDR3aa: CASSATGASVETQYF
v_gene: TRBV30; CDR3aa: CAWSARGAGLNGYTF
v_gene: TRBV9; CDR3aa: CASSPDLRGDEQFF
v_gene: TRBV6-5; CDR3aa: CASSPKQGWNEKLFF
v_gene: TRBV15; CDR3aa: CATSRGGQGIYEQYF
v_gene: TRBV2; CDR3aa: CASSERIAGGLNEQFF
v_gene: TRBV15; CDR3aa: CATSTDRTGGREKLFF
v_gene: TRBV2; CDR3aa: CASSERDKNQPQHF
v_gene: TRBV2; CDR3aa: CASRTTSGDPRNEQFF
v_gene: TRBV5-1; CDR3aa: CASKDSYEQYF